Below are 21 T cell receptor beta chains sequenced from a single sample in a study of blood T cell repertoires in COVID-19. Assay used: immunoSEQ multiplex PCR; TCRdb lists only in-frame clones, some missing. The data contain 450,000 to 500,000 clones, around 85% of them singletons. Sequenced input: peripheral blood. These receptor sequences come from a human donor in a cohort sampled during active COVID-19.

This sequence joins TRBV6-5 and TRBJ1-1, with D possibly being TRBD1 (6 bases). V was pared by 4 bases and J by 6 bases, with 12 bases between. Per germline, CDR1 MNHEY and CDR2 SVGAGI. The CDR3 spans 13 residues. The CDR3 region is CASSSTGRAEAFF. The CDR3 nucleotides read TGTGCCAGCAGTTCCACAGGGCGCGCTGAAGCTTTCTTT.

This clone was seen more than once but under ten times. V gene TRBV5-4 combines with J gene TRBJ1-3; the D gene is possibly TRBD1 (6 bases). Trimming removed 5 bases from V and 0 bases from J, with 12 bases in between. Germline assignment: CDR1 SGHNT and CDR2 YYREEE (reference sequence). The CDR3 length is 15 residues. The CDR3 region has the DNA TGTGCCAGCAGTCCCGACAGGAACTCTGGAAACACCATATATTTT. It codes for CASSPDRNSGNTIYF.

This clone was recorded only once. The V gene is TRBV29-1, the J gene TRBJ2-2; a weak D match, TRBD2 (6 bases). CDR1 and CDR2 (germline): SQVTM, ANQGSEA. This CDR3 is 14 amino acids long. Trimming took off 4 bases at V and 4 bases at J, with 13 bases between the two ends. CDR3 sequence reads: CSVAPGLITGELFF. The CDR3 DNA sequence: TGCAGCGTTGCGCCGGGACTTATCACCGGGGAGCTGTTTTTT.

The rearrangement links TRBV5-4 to TRBJ1-2, with D possibly matching TRBD1 (6 bases). The CDR3 is made up of 14 amino acids. The germline CDR1 and CDR2 sequences are SGHNT and YYREEE (reference sequence). Trimming removed 0 bases at V and 4 bases at J, with 10 bases between. CDR3 region: CASSLGQEPYGYTF. Here the CDR3 DNA reads TGTGCCAGCAGCTTGGGACAGGAACCCTATGGCTACACCTTC.

The rearrangement links TRBV19 to TRBJ2-5; tentative D call: TRBD2 (6 bases). Germline CDR1 is LNHDA and CDR2 is SQIVND (reference sequence). The CDR3 extends over 15 amino acids. The V end lost 1 base, the J end lost 2 bases, and 11 bases lay between the germline ends. The CDR3 DNA follows: TGTGCCAGTAGTATAGTCGGGGCGGGGCAAGAGACCCAGTACTTC. Translation: CASSIVGAGQETQYF.

This chain connects TRBV5-6 to TRBJ1-1; D is ambiguous. Trimming shortened V by 1 base and J by 1 base, and 5 bases separated the two germline ends. The CDR3 is made up of 13 amino acids. Germline V lookup: CDR1 SGHDT, CDR2 YYEEEE. The CDR3 DNA reads TGTGCCAGCAGCTTGACTGGGAACACTGAAGCTTTCTTT. Its translation is CASSLTGNTEAFF.

The sample holds a few counts of this clone. The V and J genes are TRBV2 and TRBJ1-1; no reliable D call. Germline CDR1 and CDR2: SNHLY and FYNNEI. The CDR3 sequence is 13 residues long. Trimming removed 6 bases at V and 0 bases at J, with 8 bases between. The CDR3: CASRGEMNTEAFF. The CDR3 nucleotides read TGTGCCAGCAGGGGCGAAATGAACACTGAAGCTTTCTTT.

In this sample, this clone turned up once. This chain connects TRBV5-6 to TRBJ1-2; no reliable D call. With 4 bases removed from V and 8 bases from J, the gap between germline ends came to 9 bases. The CDR3 has 11 residues. The germline gives CDR1 SGHDT, CDR2 YYEEEE. CDR3 nucleotide sequence: TGTGCCAGCAGCGAGGGCGGCGGCTACACCTTC. Encoded protein: CASSEGGGYTF.

The rearrangement links TRBV4-2 to TRBJ1-5; possibly TRBD1 for D (5 bases). This CDR3 is built from 15 residues. The germline CDR1 and CDR2 sequences are LGHNA and YNFKEQ. Trimming took 5 bases from V and 7 from J, leaving 18 bases between them. The DNA of the CDR3 is TGTGCCAGCAGCTTAAGTACAGGCGAGTCCCAGCCCCAGCATTTT. As protein: CASSLSTGESQPQHF.

The chain has TRBV27 and TRBJ1-1; 7 nucleotides agree with TRBD1. The CDR3 covers 14 residues. Germline assignment: CDR1 MNHEY and CDR2 SMNVEV (reference sequence). The ends lost 6 bases at V and 6 bases at J; junction bases unmatched: 10. In DNA form, the CDR3 reads TGTGCCAGCAGGCAGGGGGTGAACAACCCTGAAGCTTTCTTT. Translating gives CASRQGVNNPEAFF.

The chain links TRBV5-1 to TRBJ1-1; 7 positions agree with TRBD1. The CDR3 covers 14 residues. Germline CDR1 and CDR2: SGHRS and YFSETQ. After removal of 5 bases from V and 0 bases from J, the junction contained 4 bases not matched to a gene. The CDR3 DNA sequence: TGCGCCAGCAGGAGGGACAGTATGAACACTGAAGCTTTCTTT. It codes for CASRRDSMNTEAFF.

The chain is built from TRBV19 and TRBJ2-1; D is perhaps TRBD1 (7 bases). Deletions cut 6 bases from V and 8 bases from J, with 17 bases between. Germline lookup yields CDR1 LNHDA and CDR2 SQIVND (reference sequence). The CDR3 runs to 14 residues. The CDR3 region has the DNA TGTGCCAGTAGCCCCCAGGGGGGAGCGTATGAGCAGTTCTTC. Protein product: CASSPQGGAYEQFF.

This chain connects TRBV7-3 to TRBJ2-3; TRBD2 matches at 13 bases. In germline, CDR1 is SGHTA, CDR2 FQGTGA. V was pared by 2 bases and J by 4 bases, with 9 bases of the junction left unmatched. The CDR3 consists of 18 residues. CDR3 amino acids: CASSLSPLTSGRSDTQYF. The CDR3 bases are TGTGCCAGCAGCTTATCGCCCCTGACTAGCGGGAGGTCAGATACGCAGTATTTT.

The chain joins TRBV6-5 to TRBJ2-3, with a possible D match to TRBD1 (6 bases). The CDR3 has 14 residues. Germline CDR1 is MNHEY and CDR2 is SVGAGI. V lost 6 bases and J 4 bases, leaving 14 bases between the germline ends. The CDR3: CASSLSQGPDTQYF. In DNA, the CDR3 is TGTGCCAGCAGCCTCAGTCAGGGGCCAGATACGCAGTATTTT.

The rearrangement uses TRBV5-1 and TRBJ2-2; 9 bases map to TRBD1. The CDR3 runs 16 residues. CDR1 SGHRS and CDR2 YFSETQ come from the germline V gene. The J segment lost 3 bases and the V segment lost 3 bases, leaving 6 bases of the junction unmatched. The CDR3 sequence is CASSSQDRGYTGELFF. CDR3 DNA: TGCGCCAGCAGCTCTCAGGACAGGGGTTACACCGGGGAGCTGTTTTTT. The complete variable domain, with remaining parts taken from reference TRBV5-1 and TRBJ2-2, reads KAGVTQTPRYLIKTRGQQVTLSCSPISGHRSVSWYQQTPGQGLQFLFEYFSETQRNKGNFPGRFSGRQFSNSRSEMNVSTLELGDSALYLCASSSQDRGYTGELFFGEGSRLTVL.

Of note for this clone: A much larger clone sits a single nucleotide away, making a read error possible. The sample carries other DNA sequences with the same CDR3. CDR3 amino acids: CASSVTGNTEAFF. DNA for the CDR3: TGTGCCAGCAGCGTAACAGGGAACACTGAAGCTTTCTTT. V usage is TRBV9 and J usage is TRBJ1-1, with D perhaps TRBD1 (5 bases). The CDR3 runs to 13 residues. The germline V gene encodes CDR1 SGDLS and CDR2 YYNGEE. The V and J ends lost 1 base and 1 base respectively, with 5 bases between them.

The rearrangement uses TRBV7-6 and TRBJ2-5, with TRBD1 matching 10 bases. V shed 4 bases and J 2 bases; nucleotides not matched to a gene: 4. Germline CDR1 and CDR2: SGHVS and FNYEAQ. The CDR3 length is 15 residues. The CDR3 region is CASSSPGQGQETQYF. CDR3 DNA sequence: TGTGCCAGCAGCTCACCGGGACAGGGGCAAGAGACCCAGTACTTC.

The rearrangement links TRBV6-5 to TRBJ2-2; D perhaps matches TRBD2 (5 bases). Looked up from germline, CDR1 is MNHEY and CDR2 is SVGAGI. The CDR3 sequence is 13 residues long. The V end lost 2 bases, the J end lost 6 bases, and 7 bases lay between the germline ends. The CDR3 DNA follows: TGTGCCAGCAGTTACAGAGGGTCCGGGGAGCTGTTTTTT. It codes for CASSYRGSGELFF.

The chain couples TRBV27 to TRBJ2-7; 7 nucleotides align to TRBD1. Trimming took 7 bases from V and 3 from J; bases not matched to a gene: 9. Germline V gives CDR1 MNHEY, CDR2 SMNVEV (reference sequence). There are 14 residues in the CDR3. The CDR3 protein is CASKPGQLGYEQYF. The CDR3 nucleotides are TGTGCCAGCAAACCGGGACAGCTGGGCTACGAGCAGTACTTC.

The chain recombines TRBV10-3 with TRBJ2-1, with 11 nucleotides matching TRBD2. CDR1 ENHRY and CDR2 SYGVKD come from the germline V gene. V lost 0 bases and J lost 2; bases outside the gene matches: 0. The CDR3 is made up of 16 amino acids. CDR3: CAISESSGRAYNEQFF. The CDR3 bases are TGTGCCATCAGTGAGTCTAGCGGGAGGGCCTACAATGAGCAGTTCTTC.

The chain uses TRBV2 and TRBJ2-1; TRBD2 agrees at 12 bases. The J segment lost 6 bases and the V segment lost 6 bases, leaving 6 bases of the junction unmatched. Germline CDR1 SNHLY, CDR2 FYNNEI. The CDR3 extends over 15 amino acids. This CDR3 reads CASSVRLAGANEQFF. CDR3 bases: TGTGCCAGCAGCGTCAGACTAGCGGGAGCCAATGAGCAGTTCTTC. Combining the CDR3 with reference TRBV2 and TRBJ2-1 gives the whole variable domain EPEVTQTPSHQVTQMGQEVILRCVPISNHLYFYWYRQILGQKVEFLVSFYNNEISEKSEIFDDQFSVERPDGSNFTLKIRSTKLEDSAMYFCASSVRLAGANEQFFGPGTRLTVL.